This paragraph reports one T cell receptor (beta chain). The assay was immunoSEQ multiplex PCR, and TCRdb's table has in-frame clones only and misses some. The data show a few million clones, with approximately 93% seen just once and 0.35% to 0.5% held by the top ten. The sample comes from a study of shared clonotypes between healthy human individuals. The CDR3 spans 15 residues. The chain uses TRBV21-1 and TRBJ1-5; the D call in the table, TRBD1, was not verified against the DNA. TRBV21-1 is a pseudogene locus. This receptor was obtained from a man aged 18 to 30 in good health. Some clones in this sample may be carry-over from other donors' samples. The sample comprised naive CD4+ T cells from PBMCs. As to subset: CD45RA+ positively selected. This chain's CDR3 is CASKIAQTCNQPQHF. The CDR3 DNA reads as TGTGCCAGCAAGATCGCTCAGACATGCAATCAGCCCCAGCATTTT.